Many counts were recorded for the clone carrying this T cell receptor beta chain. Its antigen is still unknown. This sample stems from a study of CD8 T cells in ankylosing spondylitis. Generation of TCR beta libraries employed quantitative 5'-RACE incorporating molecular barcodes. MiXCR, run by TCRdb on the 5' RACE reads, gives a single entry per CDR3 protein. The table has fewer than 550,000 distinct CDR3 sequences, approximately 5.3% seen once. The CDR3 sequence is 13 residues long. V was trimmed by 5 bases and J by 4 bases, leaving 9 bases between them. Study results and caveats: About 8 highly homologous variants made up a TCR beta motif, and this motif appeared characteristic of ankylosing spondylitis blood.

The sequenced material came from blood, either unsorted or a sorted T cell fraction (not recorded which). The chain joins TRBV12-3 or TRBV12-4 to TRBJ1-5; D is unresolved. This clonotype was sampled from a male donor with ankylosing spondylitis. CDR3 sequence (DNA): TGTGCCAGCAGTGACCCCACTAATCAGCCCCAGCATTTT. Amino acids: CASSDPTNQPQHF.